A selection of T cell receptor beta chains follows, all from one sample in a study of identifying expanded T cells in peripheral blood. Clones were sequenced by immunoSEQ multiplex PCR, and TCRdb holds only the in-frame ones, with some missing. The table lists some 100,000 clones, around 90% of them singletons, with around 8.3% in the top ten. Sequenced: blood. These receptors came from a person aged 18 to 70 in good health. Each CDR3 is given with its conserved first and last residue. The D gene is left open where the match is weak. Size is stated for part of the rows, as once, few or many counts, or as a class when the clone is expanded.

V	size	J	D	DNA	CDR3
TRBV6-5	once	TRBJ1-1	.	TGTGCCAGCAGCATACGGAACACTGAAGCTTTCTTT	CASSIRNTEAFF
TRBV10-3	once	TRBJ2-7	TRBD2	TGTGCCATCAGTGAGAAGGTCACCGCTAGCGGGACCTACGAGCAGTACTTC	CAISEKVTASGTYEQYF
TRBV11-3	once	TRBJ2-2	TRBD2	TGTGCCAGCAGCTTAGCCGGGACTAGCAGATACACCGGGGAGCTGTTTTTT	CASSLAGTSRYTGELFF
TRBV5-4	.	TRBJ2-5	TRBD1	TGTGCCAGCAGCCGAAACGCGGGACAGGGGGAGACCCAGTACTTC	CASSRNAGQGETQYF
TRBV4-2	.	TRBJ2-5	TRBD2	TGTGCCAGCAGCCCCTCTTGGACTAGCGGAGGGGGGGAGACCCAGTACTTC	CASSPSWTSGGGETQYF
TRBV7-9	.	TRBJ1-4	TRBD1	TGTGCCAGCAGCCCCAGGGGGGTGGCAACTAATGAAAAACTGTTTTTT	CASSPRGVATNEKLFF
TRBV27	.	TRBJ2-5	.	TGTGCCAGCAGAAAGACAGGTGAAGAGACCCAGTACTTC	CASRKTGEETQYF
TRBV19	.	TRBJ2-5	TRBD2	TGTGCCAGTAGTCCACGTGTGAGCGGGAGTAAAGGAGAGACCCAGTACTTC	CASSPRVSGSKGETQYF
TRBV7-3	.	TRBJ1-1	.	TGTGCCAGCAGCCCACAACCGAACACTGAAGCTTTCTTT	CASSPQPNTEAFF
TRBV7-2	.	TRBJ2-2	TRBD2	TGTGCCAGCAGCTTGGGGACTAGATCGAACACCGGGGAGCTGTTTTTT	CASSLGTRSNTGELFF
TRBV11-2	.	TRBJ2-7	.	TGTGCCAGCAGCTTAGTGGCGGGGAGCTCCTACGAGCAGTACTTC	CASSLVAGSSYEQYF
TRBV5-1	.	TRBJ1-1	.	TGCGCCAGCAGATCACTTTCCAACACTGAAGCTTTCTTT	CASRSLSNTEAFF
TRBV28	.	TRBJ1-1	TRBD1	TGTGCCAGCAGGGTAGGGGGCGCTTTTGAAGCTTTCTTT	CASRVGGAFEAFF
TRBV7-6	.	TRBJ1-4	TRBD1	TGTGCCAGCAGCCTGAGGGAGGGACAGGTATATGAAAAACTGTTTTTT	CASSLREGQVYEKLFF
TRBV7-9	.	TRBJ1-5	TRBD1	TGTGCCAGCAGCTCGACCGGGACAGGGGGCAGGCAGCCCCAGCATTTT	CASSSTGTGGRQPQHF
TRBV10-2	.	TRBJ2-1	.	TGCGCCAGCAGTGGTCGCGGCCCTATCAATGAGCAGTTCTTC	CASSGRGPINEQFF
TRBV29-1	.	TRBJ2-2	.	TGCAGCGTTGACAGGTCCAACACCGGGGAGCTGTTTTTT	CSVDRSNTGELFF
TRBV30	.	TRBJ1-4	.	TGTGCCTGGAGCCGGGGATACAATGAAAAACTGTTTTTT	CAWSRGYNEKLFF
TRBV18	.	TRBJ2-4	.	TGTGCCAGCTCACCACCCCGCGCCAAAAACATTCAGTACTTC	CASSPPRAKNIQYF
TRBV9	.	TRBJ2-3	TRBD2	TGTGCCAGCAGCGGCTCCGGGACTAGCGGCTTTTATACGCAGTATTTT	CASSGSGTSGFYTQYF
TRBV12-1	few	TRBJ2-7	.	TGTGCCAGCAGCTTTGAAGGGACTTGGGGATTC	CASSFEGTWGF
TRBV7-9	.	TRBJ1-3	.	TGTGCCAGCAGCTTAGGATCGGGACCCAGAAACACCATATATTTT	CASSLGSGPRNTIYF
TRBV7-2	.	TRBJ2-3	TRBD2	TGTGCCAGCAACCTAGCGGGGGACACAGATACGCAGTATTTT	CASNLAGDTDTQYF
TRBV25-1	.	TRBJ2-3	.	TGTGCCAGCACCTACACAGATACGCAGTATTTT	CASTYTDTQYF
TRBV19	.	TRBJ2-1	TRBD1	TGTGCCAGTAGTATAGGAGGGTTGACAGGGGGCCTCTACAATGAGCAGTTCTTC	CASSIGGLTGGLYNEQFF
TRBV7-3	.	TRBJ2-5	.	TGTGCCAGCAGCCAAGAGACCCAGTACTTC	CASSQETQYF
TRBV11-3	.	TRBJ1-3	.	TGTGCCAGCAGCTTAGGCTCGGACCGAAACACCATATATTTT	CASSLGSDRNTIYF
TRBV20-1	.	TRBJ2-7	.	TGCAGTGGAGGGTACAACTACGAGCAGTACTTC	CSGGYNYEQYF
TRBV29-1	.	TRBJ2-3	TRBD1	TGCAGCCTAAAGCCGGACAGGACAGATACGCAGTATTTT	CSLKPDRTDTQYF
TRBV6-5	.	TRBJ1-6	.	TGTGCCAGCAGCCATACCCGTGGGTCACCCCTCCACTTT	CASSHTRGSPLHF
TRBV5-1	.	TRBJ2-7	TRBD1	TGCGCCAGTAAGGATTTCGACAGGGGGTCCTACGAGCAGTACTTC	CASKDFDRGSYEQYF
TRBV20-1	.	TRBJ1-2	.	TGCAGTGCCCCATCCGGGTATGGCTACACCTTC	CSAPSGYGYTF
TRBV7-9	.	TRBJ1-3	.	TGTGCCAGCAGCTTACAAGAATCTGGAAACACCATATATTTT	CASSLQESGNTIYF
TRBV6-1	.	TRBJ2-7	.	TGTGCCAGCACCGAGAGGATGTACTACGAGCAGTACTTC	CASTERMYYEQYF
TRBV5-5	.	TRBJ1-2	.	TGTGCCAGCAGCTCGGACGGGGGAATTTCGGGCTACACCTTC	CASSSDGGISGYTF
TRBV28	.	TRBJ2-7	.	TGTGCCAGCACAAATCCCGGGGGGCTAATCGAGCAGTACTTC	CASTNPGGLIEQYF
TRBV6-1	.	TRBJ2-7	.	TGTGCCAGCATAAGACGGAGCTCCTACGAGCAGTACTTC	CASIRRSSYEQYF
TRBV10-3	.	TRBJ1-1	.	TGTGCCATCAGTGAGTCAGGGATGAACACTGAAGCTTTCTTT	CAISESGMNTEAFF
TRBV7-8	.	TRBJ2-5	.	TGTGCCAGCAGCTCCCGTTGGGCCCAAGAGACCCAGTACTTC	CASSSRWAQETQYF
TRBV5-1	.	TRBJ2-2	TRBD1	TGCGCCAGCAGCCGACAGGGCGTTAGTACCGGGGAGCTGTTTTTT	CASSRQGVSTGELFF
TRBV19	.	TRBJ1-1	TRBD1	TGTGCCAGTAGGACGCCGGGACAGGGGGTAAAGAACACTGAAGCTTTCTTT	CASRTPGQGVKNTEAFF
TRBV4-3	.	TRBJ2-5	TRBD2	TGCGCCAGCAGCCAAGATCTTCGAGCTAGCGGGGGGGAGACCCAGTACTTC	CASSQDLRASGGETQYF
TRBV5-1	.	TRBJ2-2	TRBD2	TGCGCCAGCAGCCGAGCCGGGACTAGCGGGAGGGCCACCGGGGAGCTGTTTTTT	CASSRAGTSGRATGELFF
TRBV6-5	once	TRBJ1-2	.	TGTGCCAGCAAGGTCGGGACGGAACACTATGGCTACACCTTC	CASKVGTEHYGYTF
TRBV6-6	once	TRBJ1-4	.	TGTGCCAGCAGTTCGAAAAAAGGGGGAATTAATGAAAAACTGTTTTTT	CASSSKKGGINEKLFF
TRBV28	once	TRBJ2-1	.	TGTGCCACCCATAACAGCTACAATGAGCAGTTCTTC	CATHNSYNEQFF
TRBV6-5	.	TRBJ1-3	TRBD1	TGTGCCAGCAGTGGACAGGGTGACGCTGGAAACACCATATATTTT	CASSGQGDAGNTIYF
TRBV5-1	.	TRBJ2-5	TRBD2	TGCGCCAGCAGCGAACTACTAGCGGGAAAGGTAGAGACCCAGTACTTC	CASSELLAGKVETQYF
TRBV7-8	.	TRBJ2-7	.	TGTGCCAGCAGCTTAGATCCCGGCAGCTCCTACGAGCAGTACTTC	CASSLDPGSSYEQYF
TRBV29-1	.	TRBJ2-2	TRBD1	TGCAGCGTTGAGGGTCAGGGGGCAACCGGGGAGCTGTTTTTT	CSVEGQGATGELFF
TRBV4-1	.	TRBJ1-6	TRBD1	TGCGCCAGCAGCTACACAGGGGGCTTCAATTCACCCCTCCACTTT	CASSYTGGFNSPLHF
TRBV4-2	once	TRBJ1-2	.	TGTGCCAGCAGCGAAACAGGGTATGGCTACACCTTC	CASSETGYGYTF
TRBV2	.	TRBJ1-2	.	TGTGCCAGCAGGCAGGGAGACTATGGCTACACCTTC	CASRQGDYGYTF
TRBV18	.	TRBJ2-1	TRBD1	TGTGCCAGCTCAGGATCAGCGGGGGACAGGGGACAATTATCCTACAATGAGCAGTTCTTC	CASSGSAGDRGQLSYNEQFF
TRBV7-2	.	TRBJ2-7	.	TGTGCCAGCAGCGATACTATGAACGCCCTCGAGCAGTACTTC	CASSDTMNALEQYF
TRBV6-5	.	TRBJ1-5	.	TGTGCCAGCAGGATCGACAGGACAACCAAATCCCAGCATTTT	CASRIDRTTKSQHF
TRBV4-2	.	TRBJ2-7	TRBD1	TGTGCCAGCAGCCAAGATAAAACGCGGACAGGGGTGGAGGAGCAGTACTTC	CASSQDKTRTGVEEQYF
TRBV18	.	TRBJ2-1	TRBD2	TGTGCCAGCAGGAAAGGACTAGCGGGAGGTCTGGGGCACAATGAGCAGTTCTTC	CASRKGLAGGLGHNEQFF
TRBV2	.	TRBJ1-2	.	TGTGCCAGCAGCTTGGACAGCCCAGAAAAAGGGTTC	CASSLDSPEKGF